The rows below give T cell receptor beta chains drawn from one sample of a study of cytotoxic CD8 clonotypes in ibrutinib-treated CLL. Method: immunoSEQ multiplex PCR; TCRdb's copy keeps in-frame clones and lacks some. Among around 70,000 clones, over 75% were seen once, and the ten largest hold just over 3%. The sample in question was PBMCs, obtained after 12 months of ibrutinib treatment. These receptors all stem from a human donor with chronic lymphocytic leukemia. The CDR3 runs from the conserved cysteine through the conserved F or W. The D gene is left open where the match is weak. Clone size is not always given. Where it is, it says once, few, many or a class for expanded clones.

clone size: .
V gene: TRBV6-1
J gene: TRBJ1-3
D gene: TRBD1
CDR3 protein: CASSEGENRGTGNTIYF
CDR3 DNA: TGTGCCAGCAGTGAAGGGGAGAACAGGGGGACTGGAAACACCATATATTTT

clone size: .
V gene: TRBV12-5
J gene: TRBJ2-3
D gene: .
CDR3 protein: CASGLVPDTQYF
CDR3 DNA: TGTGCTAGTGGTTTGGTCCCAGATACGCAGTATTTT

clone size: .
V gene: TRBV18
J gene: TRBJ1-1
D gene: .
CDR3 protein: CASSQSGPYTEAFF
CDR3 DNA: TGTGCCAGCTCCCAATCAGGCCCGTACACTGAAGCTTTCTTT

clone size: .
V gene: TRBV29-1
J gene: TRBJ1-2
D gene: .
CDR3 protein: CSVHLLGGYTF
CDR3 DNA: TGCAGCGTCCATCTACTGGGCGGCTACACCTTC

clone size: .
V gene: TRBV19
J gene: TRBJ2-1
D gene: .
CDR3 protein: CASSIWSNEQFF
CDR3 DNA: TGTGCCAGTAGTATATGGAGCAATGAGCAGTTCTTC

clone size: .
V gene: TRBV18
J gene: TRBJ1-2
D gene: .
CDR3 protein: CASSLRADSQRGYTF
CDR3 DNA: TGTGCCAGCTCACTACGGGCTGACAGTCAACGTGGCTACACCTTC

clone size: .
V gene: TRBV11-2
J gene: TRBJ2-6
D gene: .
CDR3 protein: CASSLGFARYSGANVLTF
CDR3 DNA: TGTGCCAGCAGCTTAGGTTTCGCACGTTATTCTGGGGCCAACGTCCTGACTTTC

clone size: .
V gene: TRBV28
J gene: TRBJ1-2
D gene: .
CDR3 protein: CASSSGTLTERGGYTF
CDR3 DNA: TGTGCCAGCAGCTCAGGAACGCTCACAGAGAGGGGTGGCTACACCTTC

clone size: .
V gene: TRBV4-2
J gene: TRBJ1-4
D gene: TRBD1
CDR3 protein: CASSQGTGTREKLFF
CDR3 DNA: TGTGCCAGCAGCCAAGGGACAGGAACGAGGGAAAAACTGTTTTTT

clone size: once
V gene: TRBV21-1
J gene: TRBJ2-2
D gene: .
CDR3 protein: CASSLRTSWAGELFF
CDR3 DNA: TGTGCCAGCAGCCTACGGACTAGTTGGGCCGGGGAGCTGTTTTTT

clone size: few
V gene: TRBV19
J gene: TRBJ1-5
D gene: .
CDR3 protein: CASSYPQGPQHF
CDR3 DNA: TGTGCCAGTAGCTACCCACAGGGGCCCCAGCATTTT

clone size: .
V gene: TRBV18
J gene: TRBJ1-2
D gene: TRBD1
CDR3 protein: CASSPPVGGRLNYGYTF
CDR3 DNA: TGTGCCAGCTCACCACCGGTAGGGGGCCGGTTAAACTATGGCTACACCTTC

clone size: .
V gene: TRBV2
J gene: TRBJ1-2
D gene: .
CDR3 protein: CASRARVRLEDGYTF
CDR3 DNA: TGTGCCAGCAGGGCTCGGGTAAGATTGGAGGATGGCTACACCTTC

clone size: .
V gene: TRBV7-3
J gene: TRBJ2-2
D gene: .
CDR3 protein: CASSSGVIQRDTGELFF
CDR3 DNA: TGTGCCAGCAGCTCCGGGGTCATACAGAGGGACACCGGGGAGCTGTTTTTT

clone size: .
V gene: TRBV6-6
J gene: TRBJ1-5
D gene: .
CDR3 protein: CASRDKGGPQHF
CDR3 DNA: TGTGCCAGCAGAGATAAAGGGGGACCCCAGCATTTT

clone size: .
V gene: TRBV18
J gene: TRBJ2-2
D gene: TRBD2
CDR3 protein: CASSVLRTGLANTGELFF
CDR3 DNA: TGTGCCAGCTCAGTTCTCCGGACGGGACTAGCGAACACCGGGGAGCTGTTTTTT

clone size: .
V gene: TRBV28
J gene: TRBJ1-4
D gene: TRBD1
CDR3 protein: CASSKGQVEAEKLFF
CDR3 DNA: TGTGCCAGCAGCAAAGGACAGGTCGAGGCGGAAAAACTGTTTTTT

clone size: .
V gene: TRBV19
J gene: TRBJ1-2
D gene: .
CDR3 protein: CASRKNGTPDGYTF
CDR3 DNA: TGTGCCAGTAGGAAGAACGGGACCCCGGATGGCTACACCTTC

clone size: once
V gene: TRBV19
J gene: TRBJ1-4
D gene: .
CDR3 protein: CASSLGTPNEKLFF
CDR3 DNA: TGTGCCAGTAGTCTCGGGACTCCTAATGAAAAACTGTTTTTT

clone size: once
V gene: TRBV29-1
J gene: TRBJ2-7
D gene: .
CDR3 protein: CSVEDTGYEQYF
CDR3 DNA: TGCAGCGTTGAAGATACAGGATACGAGCAGTACTTC

clone size: .
V gene: TRBV7-6
J gene: TRBJ1-3
D gene: .
CDR3 protein: CASSPDRTNSGNTIYF
CDR3 DNA: TGTGCCAGCAGCCCTGACAGGACCAACTCTGGAAACACCATATATTTT

clone size: once
V gene: TRBV7-9
J gene: TRBJ1-4
D gene: .
CDR3 protein: CASSPHGGLNEKLFF
CDR3 DNA: TGTGCCAGCAGCCCCCACGGGGGACTGAATGAAAAACTGTTTTTT

clone size: .
V gene: TRBV6-5
J gene: TRBJ1-2
D gene: .
CDR3 protein: CASTSRGRRSYGYTF
CDR3 DNA: TGTGCCAGCACCTCACGCGGTCGACGGAGCTATGGCTACACCTTC

clone size: .
V gene: TRBV29-1
J gene: TRBJ2-3
D gene: .
CDR3 protein: CSVALGTTDTQYF
CDR3 DNA: TGCAGCGTCGCGTTGGGGACCACAGATACGCAGTATTTT

clone size: .
V gene: TRBV9
J gene: TRBJ1-1
D gene: .
CDR3 protein: CASSASDSGRNTEAFF
CDR3 DNA: TGTGCCAGCAGCGCATCCGACTCCGGGAGGAACACTGAAGCTTTCTTT

clone size: .
V gene: TRBV19
J gene: TRBJ2-5
D gene: .
CDR3 protein: CASSQYILETQYF
CDR3 DNA: TGTGCCAGTAGTCAGTATATACTAGAGACCCAGTACTTC

clone size: .
V gene: TRBV4-2
J gene: TRBJ2-1
D gene: .
CDR3 protein: CASSQDPAEYSYNEQFF
CDR3 DNA: TGTGCCAGCAGCCAAGATCCGGCGGAGTACTCCTACAATGAGCAGTTCTTC

clone size: .
V gene: TRBV28
J gene: TRBJ1-6
D gene: TRBD1
CDR3 protein: CASRQEGASSPLHF
CDR3 DNA: TGTGCCAGCAGGCAGGAGGGGGCTAGCTCACCCCTCCACTTT

clone size: .
V gene: TRBV9
J gene: TRBJ2-1
D gene: TRBD2
CDR3 protein: CASSVRLAGGPAYNEQFF
CDR3 DNA: TGTGCCAGCAGCGTTCGACTAGCGGGAGGGCCAGCCTACAATGAGCAGTTCTTC

clone size: .
V gene: TRBV7-8
J gene: TRBJ2-5
D gene: TRBD2
CDR3 protein: CASSLEGLAARKEQYF
CDR3 DNA: TGTGCCAGCAGCTTAGAAGGACTAGCGGCCCGTAAGGAGCAGTACTTC

clone size: .
V gene: TRBV20-1
J gene: TRBJ2-1
D gene: .
CDR3 protein: CSASFSNEQFF
CDR3 DNA: TGCAGTGCTAGTTTCTCCAATGAGCAGTTCTTC

clone size: once
V gene: TRBV7-3
J gene: TRBJ2-2
D gene: TRBD2
CDR3 protein: CASSLTGLAGITGELFF
CDR3 DNA: TGTGCCAGCAGCTTAACGGGACTAGCGGGTATCACCGGGGAGCTGTTTTTT

clone size: few
V gene: TRBV7-6
J gene: TRBJ2-1
D gene: .
CDR3 protein: CASRSGYNEQFF
CDR3 DNA: TGTGCCAGCAGATCCGGTTACAATGAGCAGTTCTTC

clone size: .
V gene: TRBV5-4
J gene: TRBJ1-3
D gene: .
CDR3 protein: CASSFGSPASGNTIYF
CDR3 DNA: TGTGCCAGCAGCTTCGGCAGCCCAGCCTCTGGAAACACCATATATTTT

clone size: .
V gene: TRBV5-1
J gene: TRBJ2-1
D gene: TRBD2
CDR3 protein: CASSPGELAGSYNEQFF
CDR3 DNA: TGCGCCAGCAGCCCCGGGGAACTAGCGGGATCCTACAATGAGCAGTTCTTC

clone size: .
V gene: TRBV11-3
J gene: TRBJ1-1
D gene: .
CDR3 protein: CASSLGDPPPEAFF
CDR3 DNA: TGTGCCAGCAGCTTAGGGGACCCACCTCCCGAAGCTTTCTTT

clone size: .
V gene: TRBV5-5
J gene: TRBJ2-2
D gene: .
CDR3 protein: CASSLGGHDGELFF
CDR3 DNA: TGTGCCAGCAGCTTGGGGGGGCACGACGGGGAGCTGTTTTTT

clone size: .
V gene: TRBV7-8
J gene: TRBJ2-3
D gene: .
CDR3 protein: CASSSRRDPKHTDTQYF
CDR3 DNA: TGTGCCAGCAGCTCGAGACGGGACCCCAAACACACAGATACGCAGTATTTT

clone size: .
V gene: TRBV27
J gene: TRBJ2-1
D gene: .
CDR3 protein: CASSLGFYNEQFF
CDR3 DNA: TGTGCCAGCAGTTTAGGGTTTTACAATGAGCAGTTCTTC

clone size: .
V gene: TRBV27
J gene: TRBJ2-3
D gene: .
CDR3 protein: CASSLLSTDTQYF
CDR3 DNA: TGTGCCAGCAGTTTACTAAGCACAGATACGCAGTATTTT

clone size: .
V gene: TRBV4-1
J gene: TRBJ2-7
D gene: TRBD1
CDR3 protein: CASSQVIGQAYEQYF
CDR3 DNA: TGCGCCAGCAGCCAAGTCATCGGACAGGCTTACGAGCAGTACTTC

clone size: few
V gene: TRBV19
J gene: TRBJ1-3
D gene: .
CDR3 protein: CASSMQEVSGNTIYF
CDR3 DNA: TGTGCCAGTAGTATGCAGGAGGTCTCTGGAAACACCATATATTTT

clone size: once
V gene: TRBV27
J gene: TRBJ1-1
D gene: .
CDR3 protein: CASGVGMNTEAFF
CDR3 DNA: TGTGCCAGCGGCGTCGGCATGAACACTGAAGCTTTCTTT

clone size: .
V gene: TRBV7-7
J gene: TRBJ2-2
D gene: .
CDR3 protein: CASSSGAMRTGELFF
CDR3 DNA: TGTGCTAGCAGCTCGGGAGCGATGCGCACCGGGGAGCTGTTTTTT

clone size: .
V gene: TRBV19
J gene: TRBJ2-7
D gene: TRBD2
CDR3 protein: CASSIKLGTSGLYEQYF
CDR3 DNA: TGTGCCAGTAGTATAAAGCTAGGGACTAGCGGCTTATACGAGCAGTACTTC

clone size: .
V gene: TRBV5-4
J gene: TRBJ2-1
D gene: .
CDR3 protein: CASSYQGVEQFF
CDR3 DNA: TGTGCCAGCAGCTATCAGGGCGTTGAGCAGTTCTTC

clone size: .
V gene: TRBV19
J gene: TRBJ2-1
D gene: .
CDR3 protein: CASSILGTMRFGEQFF
CDR3 DNA: TGTGCCAGTAGTATTCTGGGGACAATGAGATTCGGTGAGCAGTTCTTC

clone size: .
V gene: TRBV7-7
J gene: TRBJ2-5
D gene: .
CDR3 protein: CASSLSGAQETQYF
CDR3 DNA: TGTGCCAGCAGCTTATCAGGGGCGCAAGAGACCCAGTACTTC

clone size: .
V gene: TRBV5-1
J gene: TRBJ2-5
D gene: TRBD1
CDR3 protein: CASRISSTGGQETQYF
CDR3 DNA: TGCGCCAGCAGAATTAGTAGTACAGGGGGACAAGAGACCCAGTACTTC

clone size: once
V gene: TRBV25-1
J gene: TRBJ1-1
D gene: .
CDR3 protein: CASSDVRGLGTEAFF
CDR3 DNA: TGTGCCAGCAGTGATGTCAGGGGCCTAGGCACTGAAGCTTTCTTT

clone size: .
V gene: TRBV29-1
J gene: TRBJ1-5
D gene: .
CDR3 protein: CSVRDGGRPQHF
CDR3 DNA: TGCAGCGTTCGGGACGGTGGACGGCCCCAGCATTTT

clone size: .
V gene: TRBV2
J gene: TRBJ1-4
D gene: .
CDR3 protein: CASRRNEKLFF
CDR3 DNA: TGTGCCAGCAGGAGGAATGAAAAACTGTTTTTT

clone size: .
V gene: TRBV11-3
J gene: TRBJ2-3
D gene: .
CDR3 protein: CASTPGPSTDTQYF
CDR3 DNA: TGTGCCAGCACTCCGGGCCCAAGCACAGATACGCAGTATTTT

clone size: .
V gene: TRBV4-2
J gene: TRBJ2-7
D gene: TRBD2
CDR3 protein: CASSQVITSGSYEQYF
CDR3 DNA: TGTGCCAGCAGCCAAGTCATAACTAGCGGGAGCTACGAGCAGTACTTC